The rows below give T cell receptor beta chains drawn from one sample of a study of early T cells in non-severe SARS-CoV-2 infection. TCRdb processed the 5' RACE reads anew with MiXCR; each CDR3 protein has one entry. The sample comprises some 48,000 distinct CDR3 sequences, around 7.7% of which are singletons, and approximately 5% rests with the top ten. The sample taken for sequencing was whole blood. The receptors were gathered from an adult who was a healthcare worker with PCR-confirmed SARS-CoV-2 infection or an uninfected control (not recorded which). Each CDR3 is given with its conserved first and last residue. The D gene is left open where the match is weak. Part of the rows lack a size; the others show once, few, many or a class for expanded clones.

d_gene,v_gene,j_gene,abundance,CDR3nt,CDR3aa
NA,TRBV20-1,TRBJ2-7,many,TGCAGTGCTAGAGACCAGGGGGGACCCTACGAGCAGTACTTC,CSARDQGGPYEQYF
NA,TRBV7-2,TRBJ1-1,many,TGTGCCAGCAGCTCCCTGGCACAGATGAACACTGAAGCTTTCTTT,CASSSLAQMNTEAFF
NA,TRBV24-1,TRBJ1-2,many,TGTGCCACCAGTGATCGAGGTTGGGGCTACACCTTC,CATSDRGWGYTF
TRBD1,TRBV10-3,TRBJ2-1,many,TGTGCCATCAGTGGGACAGGGGGTGGTTACAATGAGCAGTTCTTC,CAISGTGGGYNEQFF
NA,TRBV5-1,TRBJ2-2,NA,TGCGCCAGCAGCTTGGAGCCGAACACCGGGGAGCTGTTTTTT,CASSLEPNTGELFF
NA,TRBV10-2,TRBJ2-5,many,TGCGCCAGCAGTGACCTATTCAGGTCGGAGACCCAGTACTTC,CASSDLFRSETQYF
NA,TRBV25-1,TRBJ1-2,many,TGTGCCAGCAGTGAATATCGGGGGGACGGCCCGAACTATGGCTACACCTTC,CASSEYRGDGPNYGYTF
NA,TRBV4-1,TRBJ1-6,many,TGCGCCAGCAGCCAGGGAAAGGGCTCCCTCCACTTT,CASSQGKGSLHF
NA,TRBV28,TRBJ2-3,many,TGTGCCAGCAGTTTAGACTTGGCAGATACGCAGTATTTT,CASSLDLADTQYF
NA,TRBV12-3/TRBV12-4,TRBJ2-7,many,TGTGCCAGTCAATCCAGGAATTCCTACGAGCAGTACTTC,CASQSRNSYEQYF
NA,TRBV30,TRBJ1-1,NA,TGTGCCTGCCCCCACGTGGGTAAAGCTGAAGCTTTCTTT,CACPHVGKAEAFF
TRBD1,TRBV27,TRBJ2-2,NA,TGTGCCAGCACAAGACAGGGGGTGACCGGGGAGCTGTTTTTT,CASTRQGVTGELFF
NA,TRBV20-1,TRBJ2-3,NA,TGCAGTGCTAGAGATTTTCAGCCGGCACACACAGATACGCAGTATTTT,CSARDFQPAHTDTQYF
NA,TRBV5-4,TRBJ1-1,NA,TGTGCCAGCAGCTTGTACGGGGATAGCCAGGCTTTCTTT,CASSLYGDSQAFF
NA,TRBV20-1,TRBJ2-7,few,TGCAGTGCTCTTTCAGGGTTATCCTACGAGCAGTACTTC,CSALSGLSYEQYF
NA,TRBV12-3/TRBV12-4,TRBJ1-1,many,TGTGCCAGCAGTCCCCGACAGGCGACGAACACTGAAGCTTTCTTT,CASSPRQATNTEAFF
NA,TRBV20-1,TRBJ2-3,many,TGCAGTGCTAGAGTGGGGGACGTTACGCAGTATTTT,CSARVGDVTQYF
NA,TRBV27,TRBJ2-7,many,TGTGCCAGCAGTTTAGGACCGGGGAACTACGAGCAGTACTTC,CASSLGPGNYEQYF
TRBD2,TRBV5-8,TRBJ2-7,many,TGTGCCAGCAGCTTGTTATCGGGGGGTAAATACGAGCAGTACTTC,CASSLLSGGKYEQYF
TRBD2,TRBV28,TRBJ2-5,many,TGTGCCAGCAGTTTACCCTTGGGAGGGCTGGAGACCCAGTACTTC,CASSLPLGGLETQYF
NA,TRBV5-8,TRBJ1-4,many,TGTGCCAGCAGCTTAAAGGGAGGCGCAACTAATGAAAAACTGTTTTTT,CASSLKGGATNEKLFF
NA,TRBV6-6,TRBJ1-2,few,TGTGCCAGCAGTTATGACTCCGGCTATGGCTACACCTTC,CASSYDSGYGYTF
NA,TRBV6-1,TRBJ2-2,many,TGTGCCAGCAGTCGTTGGGGGGTTAACACCGGGGAGCTGTTTTTT,CASSRWGVNTGELFF
NA,TRBV20-1,TRBJ1-6,many,TGCAGTGCTAATGCGGGGATTTCACCCCTCCACTTT,CSANAGISPLHF